The present T cell receptor (beta chain) was sequenced within a study of T cells in Graves' hyperthyroidism and ophthalmopathy. Diagnoses used clinical symptoms, serum thyroxine and TRAb, thyroid ultrasound and orbital computed tomography. Comments on this clonotype: Its antigen remains unidentified.

The CDR3 regions of TCR beta were amplified from RNA transcripts. Researchers ran a first-round RT-PCR on the TCR CDR3 using the HTBI primer set. TCRdb redid the calling of the multiplex PCR reads with MiXCR, one entry per CDR3 protein. The sample lists hundreds of thousands of distinct CDR3 sequences; just under 20% were seen once. Regarding the study as a whole: By a 13 V-J model, ophthalmopathy was set apart from stable hyperthyroidism. The blood repertoire included most of the expanded thyroid clonotypes above 0.001. Ophthalmopathy, as predicted by the model, came a median about seven months after the prediction.

The germline CDR1 and CDR2 sequences are SGDLS and YYNGEE. This CDR3 has 18 residues. The V gene lost 0 bases and the J gene lost 7 bases, with 23 bases spanning the gap. The sample consisted of blood. The receptor's source is a man between 40 and 49 years old with Graves' ophthalmopathy. This chain uses TRBV9 with TRBJ2-1; D may be TRBD2 (7 bases). CDR3 in amino acids: CASSVAGLGGGSLNEQFF. For the CDR3, the DNA is TGTGCCAGCAGCGTAGCCGGCTTAGGGGGGGGGTCTCTGAATGAGCAGTTCTTC. Complete variable domain (other parts from reference TRBV9 and TRBJ2-1): DSGVTQTPKHLITATGQRVTLRCSPRSGDLSVYWYQQSLDQGLQFLIQYYNGEERAKGNILERFSAQQFPDLHSELNLSSLELGDSALYFCASSVAGLGGGSLNEQFFGPGTRLTVL.